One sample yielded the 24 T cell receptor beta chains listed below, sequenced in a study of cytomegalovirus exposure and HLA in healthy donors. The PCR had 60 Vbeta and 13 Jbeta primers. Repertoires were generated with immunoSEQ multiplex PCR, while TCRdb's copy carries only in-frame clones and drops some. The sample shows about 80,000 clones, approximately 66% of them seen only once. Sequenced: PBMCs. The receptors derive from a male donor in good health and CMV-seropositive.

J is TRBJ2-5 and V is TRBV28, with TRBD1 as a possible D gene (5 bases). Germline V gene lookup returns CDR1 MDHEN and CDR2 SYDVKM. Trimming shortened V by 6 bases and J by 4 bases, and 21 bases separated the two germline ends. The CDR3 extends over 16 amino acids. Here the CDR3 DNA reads TGTGCCAGCAGATCCGCGCAGGGCGTGAGGCGAGAGACCCAGTACTTC. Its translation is CASRSAQGVRRETQYF.

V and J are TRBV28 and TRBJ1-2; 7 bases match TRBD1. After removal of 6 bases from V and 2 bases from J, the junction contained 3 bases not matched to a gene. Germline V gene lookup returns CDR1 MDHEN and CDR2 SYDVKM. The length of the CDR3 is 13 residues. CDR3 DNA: TGTGCCAGCAGAAAACAGGGGAACTATGGCTACACCTTC. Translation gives CASRKQGNYGYTF.

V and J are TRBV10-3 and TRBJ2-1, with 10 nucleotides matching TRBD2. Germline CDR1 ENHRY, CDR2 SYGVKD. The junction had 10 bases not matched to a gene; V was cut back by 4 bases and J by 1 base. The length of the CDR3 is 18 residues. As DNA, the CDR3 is TGTGCCATCAGTGTAAAGGGGAAAGCGGGAGGGTCCTACAATGAGCAGTTCTTC. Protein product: CAISVKGKAGGSYNEQFF.

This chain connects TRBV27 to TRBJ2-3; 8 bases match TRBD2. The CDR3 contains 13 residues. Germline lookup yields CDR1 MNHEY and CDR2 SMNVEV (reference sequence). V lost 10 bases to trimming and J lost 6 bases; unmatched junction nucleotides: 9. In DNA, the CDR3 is TGTGCCACCAGAGCGGGAGTGGGGGATACGCAGTATTTT. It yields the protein CATRAGVGDTQYF.

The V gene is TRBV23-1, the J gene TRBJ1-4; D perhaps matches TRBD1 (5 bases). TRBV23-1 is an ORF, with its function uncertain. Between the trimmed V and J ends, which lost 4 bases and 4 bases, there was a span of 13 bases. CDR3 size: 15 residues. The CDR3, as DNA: TGCGCCAGCAGTCCGCGGGGGTCCATTAATGAAAAACTGTTTTTT. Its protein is CASSPRGSINEKLFF.

CDR3 loop: CASSLGSGELFF. The CDR3 DNA follows: TGTGCCAGCAGCTTAGGTAGCGGGGAGCTGTTTTTT. The V call is TRBV7-2, the J call TRBJ2-2, with D unresolved. The CDR3 has 12 residues. Trimming removed 1 base from V and 7 bases from J, with 4 bases in between. CDR1 and CDR2 (germline): SGHTA, FQGNSA.

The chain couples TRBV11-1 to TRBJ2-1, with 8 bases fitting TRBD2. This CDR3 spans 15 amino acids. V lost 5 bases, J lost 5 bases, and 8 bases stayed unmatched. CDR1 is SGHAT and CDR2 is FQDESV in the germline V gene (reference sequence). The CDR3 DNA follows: TGTGCCAGCAGCCCAGGCGGGAGGACTCACAATGAGCAGTTCTTC. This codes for CASSPGGRTHNEQFF.

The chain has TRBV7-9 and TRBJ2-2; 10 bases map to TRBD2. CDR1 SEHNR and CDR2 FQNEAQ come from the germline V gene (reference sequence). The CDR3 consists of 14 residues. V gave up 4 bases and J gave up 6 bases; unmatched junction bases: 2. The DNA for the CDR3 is TGTGCCAGCAGCTCTGGACTAGCGGCCGGGGAGCTGTTTTTT. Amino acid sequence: CASSSGLAAGELFF.

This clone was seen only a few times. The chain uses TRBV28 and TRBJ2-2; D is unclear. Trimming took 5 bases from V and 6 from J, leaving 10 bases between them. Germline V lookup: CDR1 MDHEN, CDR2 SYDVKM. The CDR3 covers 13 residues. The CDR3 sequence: CASSPAVPGELFF. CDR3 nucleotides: TGTGCCAGCAGTCCCGCAGTCCCCGGGGAGCTGTTTTTT.

In DNA form, the CDR3 reads TGTGCCAGCAGTTCCGGAGGTAGCGGCTACAATGAGCAGTTCTTC. Amino acids: CASSSGGSGYNEQFF. The rearrangement joins TRBV11-1 to TRBJ2-1, with D perhaps TRBD2 (6 bases). Germline lookup yields CDR1 SGHAT and CDR2 FQDESV (reference sequence). The CDR3 is 15 amino acids. V shed 6 bases and J shed 3 bases, with 15 bases lying between them.

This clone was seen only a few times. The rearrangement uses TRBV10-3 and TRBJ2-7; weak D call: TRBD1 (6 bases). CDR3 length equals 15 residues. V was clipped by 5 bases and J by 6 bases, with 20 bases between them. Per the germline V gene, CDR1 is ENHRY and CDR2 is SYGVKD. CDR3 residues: CAISYNRDGSSEQYF. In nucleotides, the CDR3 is TGTGCCATCAGTTATAACAGGGACGGTTCAAGCGAGCAGTACTTC.

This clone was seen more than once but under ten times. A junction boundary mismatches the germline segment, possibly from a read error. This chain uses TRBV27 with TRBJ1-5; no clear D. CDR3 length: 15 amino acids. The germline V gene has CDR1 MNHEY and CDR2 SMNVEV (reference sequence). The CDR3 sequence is CSSSLSDGVNQPQHF. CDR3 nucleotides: TGTTCCAGCAGTTTATCCGACGGAGTAAATCAGCCCCAGCATTTT.

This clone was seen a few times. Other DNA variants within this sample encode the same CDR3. This CDR3 is CASPQGARMNTEAFF. The CDR3 DNA follows: TGTGCCAGCCCCCAGGGGGCTAGGATGAACACTGAAGCTTTCTTT. The chain uses TRBV6-5 and TRBJ1-1, with TRBD1 identical over 8 bases. From germline, CDR1 is MNHEY and CDR2 SVGAGI. CDR3 length: 15 amino acids. V lost 8 bases, J lost 0 bases, and 8 bases stayed unmatched.

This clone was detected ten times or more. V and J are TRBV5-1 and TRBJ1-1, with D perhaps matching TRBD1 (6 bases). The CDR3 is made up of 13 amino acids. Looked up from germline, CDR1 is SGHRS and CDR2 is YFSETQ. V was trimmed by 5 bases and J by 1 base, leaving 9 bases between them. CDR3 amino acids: CASRLTGNTEAFF. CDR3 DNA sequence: TGCGCCAGCAGGTTGACAGGGAACACTGAAGCTTTCTTT.

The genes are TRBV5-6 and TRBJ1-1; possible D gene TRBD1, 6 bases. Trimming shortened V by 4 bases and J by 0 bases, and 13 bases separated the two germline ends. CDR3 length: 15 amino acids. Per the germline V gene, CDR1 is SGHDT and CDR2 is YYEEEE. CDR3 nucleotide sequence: TGTGCCAGCAGCGAATACAGGGAAATGAACACTGAAGCTTTCTTT. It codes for CASSEYREMNTEAFF.

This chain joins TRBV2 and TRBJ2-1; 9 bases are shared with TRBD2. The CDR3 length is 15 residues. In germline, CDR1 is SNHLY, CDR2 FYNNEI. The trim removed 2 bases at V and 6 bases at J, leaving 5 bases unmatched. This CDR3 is CASSEILAGLNEQFF. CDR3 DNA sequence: TGTGCCAGCAGTGAAATTCTAGCGGGGCTCAATGAGCAGTTCTTC.

CDR3 nucleotides: TGTGCCAGTAGTATGACCGGGGTTGAAATCGGGGAAAAACTGTTTTTT. Amino acids: CASSMTGVEIGEKLFF. This chain links TRBV19 with TRBJ1-4; D not resolved. Trimming removed 3 bases from V and 8 bases from J, with 19 bases in between. This CDR3 spans 16 amino acids. CDR1 LNHDA and CDR2 SQIVND come from the germline V gene (reference sequence).

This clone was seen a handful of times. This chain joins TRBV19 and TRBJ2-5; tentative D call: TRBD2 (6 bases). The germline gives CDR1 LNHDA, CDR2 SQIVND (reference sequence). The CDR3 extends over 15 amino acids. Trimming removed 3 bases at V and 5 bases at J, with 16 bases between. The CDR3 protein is CASSMTWGGQETQYF. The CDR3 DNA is TGTGCCAGTAGTATGACATGGGGAGGTCAGGAGACCCAGTACTTC.

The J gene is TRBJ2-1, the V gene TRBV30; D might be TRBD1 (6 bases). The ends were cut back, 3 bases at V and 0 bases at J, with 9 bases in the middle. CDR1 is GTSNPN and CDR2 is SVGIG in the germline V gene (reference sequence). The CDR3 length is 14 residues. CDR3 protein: CAWREDSSYNEQFF. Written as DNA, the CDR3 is TGTGCCTGGAGGGAGGACAGCTCCTACAATGAGCAGTTCTTC.

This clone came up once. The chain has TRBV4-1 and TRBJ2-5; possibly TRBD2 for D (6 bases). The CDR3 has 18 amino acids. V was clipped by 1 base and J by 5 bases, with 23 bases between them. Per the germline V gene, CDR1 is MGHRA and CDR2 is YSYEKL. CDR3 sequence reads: CASSQVGPGLLSGETQYF. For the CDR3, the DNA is TGCGCCAGCAGCCAAGTAGGACCGGGACTTTTGTCCGGGGAGACCCAGTACTTC.

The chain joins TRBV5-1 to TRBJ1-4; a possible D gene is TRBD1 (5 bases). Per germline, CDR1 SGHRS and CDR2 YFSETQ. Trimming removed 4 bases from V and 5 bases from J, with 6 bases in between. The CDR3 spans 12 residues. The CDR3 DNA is TGCGCCAGCAGCCGGGGGAATGAAAAACTGTTTTTT. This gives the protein CASSRGNEKLFF.

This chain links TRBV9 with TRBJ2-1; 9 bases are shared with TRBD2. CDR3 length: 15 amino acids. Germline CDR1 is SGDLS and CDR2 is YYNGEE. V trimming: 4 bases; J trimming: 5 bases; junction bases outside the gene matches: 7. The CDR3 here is CASSLGGLADNEQFF. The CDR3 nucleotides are TGTGCCAGCAGCCTCGGGGGACTAGCCGACAATGAGCAGTTCTTC.

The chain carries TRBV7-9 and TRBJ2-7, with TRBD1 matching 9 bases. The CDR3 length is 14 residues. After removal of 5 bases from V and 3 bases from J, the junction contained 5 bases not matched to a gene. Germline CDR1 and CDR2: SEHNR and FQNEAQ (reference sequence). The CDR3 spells CASSGGQGLYEQYF. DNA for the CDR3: TGTGCCAGCAGCGGGGGACAGGGTCTCTACGAGCAGTACTTC.

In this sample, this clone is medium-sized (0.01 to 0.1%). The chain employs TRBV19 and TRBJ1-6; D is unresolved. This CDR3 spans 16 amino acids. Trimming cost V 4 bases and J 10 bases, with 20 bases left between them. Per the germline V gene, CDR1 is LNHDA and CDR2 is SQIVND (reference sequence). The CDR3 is CASSNPPGEASSPLHF. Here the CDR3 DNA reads TGTGCCAGTAGTAATCCCCCCGGGGAAGCTTCGTCACCCCTCCACTTT.